This T cell receptor (beta chain) was sequenced in a study of blood T cell repertoires in COVID-19. As for the study in general: In each case, the material was cDNA or gDNA derived from T cells, B-cell-depleted T cells, or PBMCs.

The table came from immunoSEQ multiplex PCR; TCRdb's copy has only in-frame clones and leaves some out. The table includes a few hundred thousand clones, about nine tenths detected once. This CDR3 comprises 14 residues. In germline, CDR1 is MNHEY, CDR2 SVGAGI. V was shortened by 6 bases and J by 5 bases, with 14 bases between the two germline ends. Those who participated ranged in age from roughly 18 to 100 years and resided in about two dozen US areas. Researchers sorted participants into cohorts using their self-reported clinical history. The sequence derives from a man aged 18 to 29 with acute COVID-19. The chain is built from TRBV6-5 and TRBJ2-1, with D possibly matching TRBD1 (6 bases). The sequencing input was PBMCs or T cells enriched from blood (not recorded which). In DNA form, the CDR3 reads TGTGCCAGCAGGACCCCGGACAGAAACAATGAGCAGTTCTTC. Its translation is CASRTPDRNNEQFF.